Listed here are 17 T cell receptor beta chains from one sample, sequenced in a study of cytomegalovirus exposure and HLA in healthy donors. PCR involved 60 Vbeta and 13 Jbeta primers. Assay used: immunoSEQ multiplex PCR; TCRdb lists only in-frame clones, some missing. The sample lists over 110,000 clones; less than 80% were seen once. Sequenced: PBMCs. Source of these receptors: a woman aged 45-65 years in good health and CMV-seropositive.

This sequence joins TRBV27 and TRBJ2-7; perhaps TRBD1 as D (5 bases). With 5 bases removed from V and 3 bases from J, the gap between germline ends came to 11 bases. Germline CDR1 and CDR2: MNHEY and SMNVEV (reference sequence). The CDR3 is 13 residues long. The CDR3 DNA sequence: TGTGCCAGCAGTCCGACAGCATTCTACGAGCAGTACTTC. Translating gives CASSPTAFYEQYF.

The chain uses TRBV6-6 and TRBJ1-2, with 10 nucleotides matching TRBD1. Germline V CDR1 and CDR2: MNHNY, SVGAGI (reference sequence). The CDR3 contains 15 residues. The V gene end was trimmed by 3 bases and the J gene end by 8 bases; junction bases not matched to a gene: 9. The CDR3 bases are TGTGCCAGCAGTTATGCCGGGACAGGGGTTTACGGCTACACCTTC. It yields the protein CASSYAGTGVYGYTF.

The chain has TRBV19 and TRBJ2-7; D is possibly TRBD1 (5 bases). Germline CDR1 and CDR2: LNHDA and SQIVND (reference sequence). This CDR3 contains 13 residues. The V end was cut by 5 bases, the J end by 3 bases, with 11 bases between. The DNA for the CDR3 is TGTGCCAGTAGTGGGGCTTACAGCTACGAGCAGTACTTC. This encodes CASSGAYSYEQYF. Using reference TRBV19 and TRBJ2-7 for the parts outside the CDR3, the full variable domain is DGGITQSPKYLFRKEGQNVTLSCEQNLNHDAMYWYRQDPGQGLRLIYYSQIVNDFQKGDIAEGYSVSREKKESFPLTVTSAQKNPTAFYLCASSGAYSYEQYFGPGTRLTVT.

On this clone: The sample holds other DNA sequences that translate to the same CDR3. V gene TRBV7-2 combines with J gene TRBJ2-7; 11 bases fit TRBD1. Trimming took 5 bases from V and 4 from J; bases not matched to a gene: 7. The CDR3 has 15 residues. Germline CDR1 is SGHTA and CDR2 is FQGNSA. CDR3 protein: CASSPPGQGAYEQYF. For the CDR3, the DNA is TGTGCCAGCAGCCCTCCAGGACAGGGGGCATACGAGCAGTACTTC.

This chain links TRBV9 with TRBJ2-3; 10 bases align to TRBD1. Germline loops: CDR1 SGDLS, CDR2 YYNGEE. The CDR3 extends over 15 amino acids. V was pared by 3 bases and J by 0 bases, with 1 base of the junction left unmatched. For the CDR3, the DNA is TGTGCCAGCAGCGGGGGACAGGGGAGCACAGATACGCAGTATTTT. Protein sequence: CASSGGQGSTDTQYF.

The chain employs TRBV5-8 and TRBJ1-5, with 7 bases aligning to TRBD1. Germline V gene sequence: CDR1 SGHTS, CDR2 YDEGEE. The CDR3 is 16 amino acids. J was trimmed by 0 bases and V by 4 bases; bases with no gene match: 7. The CDR3 loop reads CASSRGTVYSNQPQHF. CDR3 sequence (DNA): TGTGCCAGCAGCCGGGGGACAGTTTATAGCAATCAGCCCCAGCATTTT.

In DNA form, the CDR3 reads TGTGCCAGCAGCGTTGGTCCTACTAGCACAGATACGCAGTATTTT. This translates into CASSVGPTSTDTQYF. V is TRBV9 and J is TRBJ2-3, with D uncertain. This CDR3 has 15 residues. Trimming shortened V by 2 bases and J by 0 bases, and 10 bases separated the two germline ends. Germline CDR1 reads SGDLS; CDR2 reads YYNGEE.

This chain uses TRBV19 with TRBJ1-6; D unresolved. The CDR3 contains 12 residues. The ends were cut back, 6 bases at V and 7 bases at J, with 7 bases in the middle. The germline V gene has CDR1 LNHDA and CDR2 SQIVND (reference sequence). CDR3 residues: CASSSFNSPLHF. The DNA for the CDR3 is TGTGCCAGTAGCAGTTTCAATTCACCCCTCCACTTT.

The chain is built from TRBV9 and TRBJ2-2; 10 nucleotides agree with TRBD1. V shed 3 bases, J shed 5 bases, and the junction held 1 base outside the gene matches. The CDR3 covers 14 residues. Germline V CDR1 and CDR2: SGDLS, YYNGEE. CDR3 bases: TGTGCCAGCAGCGGGACAGGGGGTACCGGGGAGCTGTTTTTT. It yields the protein CASSGTGGTGELFF.

The chain carries TRBV27 and TRBJ1-2; the match to TRBD1 covers 10 bases. This CDR3 is built from 13 residues. Germline CDR1 MNHEY, CDR2 SMNVEV (reference sequence). Trimming at V came to 7 bases and at J to 5 bases, leaving 4 bases not matched to a gene. The CDR3 DNA is TGTGCCAGCACGCCGGGACAGGGGTATGGCTACACCTTC. This sequence encodes CASTPGQGYGYTF.

The V call is TRBV11-2, the J call TRBJ2-7; D is unclear. The CDR3 is 12 residues long. Germline CDR1 is SGHAT and CDR2 is FQNNGV. The ends were cut back, 5 bases at V and 5 bases at J, with 10 bases in the middle. CDR3 protein: CASSPALHEQYF. The CDR3 coding sequence is TGTGCCAGCAGCCCAGCGCTACACGAGCAGTACTTC.

V and J are TRBV18 and TRBJ2-3; 11 nucleotides line up with TRBD2. CDR1 and CDR2 (germline): KGHSH, LQKENI. The V and J ends lost 3 bases and 2 bases, in that order; junction bases with no gene match: 1. This CDR3 has 15 amino acids. CDR3 nucleotide sequence: TGTGCCAGCTCACCGACTAGCGGGGCCACAGATACGCAGTATTTT. Amino acids: CASSPTSGATDTQYF.

This sequence joins TRBV19 and TRBJ1-2; D uncertain. The CDR3 extends over 15 amino acids. Germline V CDR1 and CDR2: LNHDA, SQIVND (reference sequence). V was cut by 3 bases and J by 2 bases, with 13 bases left in between. The CDR3 region has the DNA TGTGCCAGTAGTATGGCGGCAGCTCTCAACTATGGCTACACCTTC. As protein: CASSMAAALNYGYTF. Based on the CDR3 plus reference TRBV19 and TRBJ1-2, the full variable domain is DGGITQSPKYLFRKEGQNVTLSCEQNLNHDAMYWYRQDPGQGLRLIYYSQIVNDFQKGDIAEGYSVSREKKESFPLTVTSAQKNPTAFYLCASSMAAALNYGYTFGSGTRLTVV.

The V call is TRBV28, the J call TRBJ2-4; 11 bases are a match to TRBD2. This CDR3 is 18 amino acids long. Germline values: CDR1 MDHEN, CDR2 SYDVKM. The V gene end was trimmed by 5 bases and the J gene end by 0 bases; junction bases not matched to a gene: 9. CDR3 nucleotides: TGTGCCAGCAGTCCCCTAGCGGGGGGTGGCCAAGCCAAAAACATTCAGTACTTC. It specifies CASSPLAGGGQAKNIQYF.

In DNA, the CDR3 is TGTGCCATCAGTGATGGGCGGGGGCCCTACGAGCAGTACTTC. Translated: CAISDGRGPYEQYF. The chain joins TRBV10-3 to TRBJ2-7; a possible D gene is TRBD2 (7 bases). Germline values: CDR1 ENHRY, CDR2 SYGVKD. The V gene lost 3 bases and the J gene lost 2 bases, with 11 bases spanning the gap. The CDR3 length is 14 residues.

The rearrangement links TRBV7-2 to TRBJ1-2; D gene unclear. CDR3 length equals 11 residues. Per the germline V gene, CDR1 is SGHTA and CDR2 is FQGNSA. V lost 6 bases and J lost 4, with 6 bases in between. The CDR3 coding sequence is TGTGCCAGCAGTCCAGGCTATGGCTACACCTTC. It yields the protein CASSPGYGYTF.

This clone has a single count. The chain is built from TRBV7-9 and TRBJ2-5; 12 bases align to TRBD2. The CDR3 contains 17 residues. The V and J ends lost 5 bases and 0 bases, in that order; junction bases with no gene match: 7. The germline CDR1 and CDR2 sequences are SEHNR and FQNEAQ (reference sequence). In DNA form, the CDR3 reads TGTGCCAGCAGCCCGCCCGGGACTAGCGGGCACCAAGAGACCCAGTACTTC. Translation gives CASSPPGTSGHQETQYF.